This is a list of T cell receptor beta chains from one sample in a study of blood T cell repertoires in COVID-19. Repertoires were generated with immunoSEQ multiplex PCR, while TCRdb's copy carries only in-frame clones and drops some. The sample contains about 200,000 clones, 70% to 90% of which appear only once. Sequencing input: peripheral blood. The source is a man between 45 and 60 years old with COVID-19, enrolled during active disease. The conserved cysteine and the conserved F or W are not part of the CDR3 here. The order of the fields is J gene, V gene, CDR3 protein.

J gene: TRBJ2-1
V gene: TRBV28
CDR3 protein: ASSSNRGRITISSYNEQF

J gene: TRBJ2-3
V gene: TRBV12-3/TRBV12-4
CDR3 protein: ASREGDTQY

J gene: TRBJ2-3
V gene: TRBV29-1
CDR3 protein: SVVRTDTQY

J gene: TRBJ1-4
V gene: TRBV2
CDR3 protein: ASSGQQEPNEKLF

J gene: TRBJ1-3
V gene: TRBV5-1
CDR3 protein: ASSLVRDSFTSGNTIY

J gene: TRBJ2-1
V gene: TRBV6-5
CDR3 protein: ASSRLPGQGNEQF

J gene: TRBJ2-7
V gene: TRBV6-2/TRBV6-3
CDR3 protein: ASSYSPTSSYEQY

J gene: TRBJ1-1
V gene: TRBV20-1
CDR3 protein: GYRGTTEAF

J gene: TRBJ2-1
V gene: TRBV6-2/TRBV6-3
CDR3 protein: ASSYSGGVGYNEQF

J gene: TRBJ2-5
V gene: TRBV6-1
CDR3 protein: ASSEGLRSGQETQY

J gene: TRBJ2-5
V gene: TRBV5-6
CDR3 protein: ASSFTSGQETQY

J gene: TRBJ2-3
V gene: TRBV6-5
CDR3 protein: ASSPKSGTDTQY

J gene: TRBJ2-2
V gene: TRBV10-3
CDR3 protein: ASAWTSGGTNTGELF

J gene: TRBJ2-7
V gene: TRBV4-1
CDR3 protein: ASSLLRLAGSSYEQY

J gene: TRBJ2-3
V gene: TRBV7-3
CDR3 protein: ASSFQGPDTQY

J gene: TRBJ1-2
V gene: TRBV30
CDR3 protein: AWSVPGVEYGYT

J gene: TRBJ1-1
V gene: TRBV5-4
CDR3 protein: ASSPPWGGNTEAF

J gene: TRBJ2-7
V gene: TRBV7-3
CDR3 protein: ASSLGTGGLSSYEQY

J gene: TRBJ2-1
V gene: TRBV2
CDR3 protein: ASTPSGGEYNEQF

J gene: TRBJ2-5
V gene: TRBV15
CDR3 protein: ATSRDQGTQY

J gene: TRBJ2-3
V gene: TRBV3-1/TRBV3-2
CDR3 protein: ASSPAPLTGVGSYTQY

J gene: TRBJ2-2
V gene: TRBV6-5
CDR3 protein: ASRPLAGVTGELF

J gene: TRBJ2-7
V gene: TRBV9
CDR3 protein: ASSVRLGYEQY

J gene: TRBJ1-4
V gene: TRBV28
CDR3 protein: AAQRGGPEKLF

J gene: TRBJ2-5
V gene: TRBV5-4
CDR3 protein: ASSLSGEETQY